This record looks at one T cell receptor (beta chain) sequence and its context. The data originate from a study of blood T cell repertoires in COVID-19. Across the whole study: Acute-phase and convalescent COVID-19 samples originated in the United States, Italy and Spain. T cells, B-cell-depleted T cells, or PBMCs supplied cDNA or gDNA.

The CDR3 loop spans 17 amino acids. CDR1 and CDR2 from the germline V gene are KGHSH and LQKENI. V was clipped by 2 bases and J by 0 bases, with 14 bases between them. Original processing methods: Amplification from reference gene primers served as the basis for estimated nucleated cell counts. TCRdb keeps only in-frame clones here, not all; method: immunoSEQ multiplex PCR. Clone size and V and J calls were adopted from that table, with D and trimming inferred from the DNA. Of around 15,000 clones detected, around nine tenths appear once; the ten largest clones hold roughly 4%. The chain has TRBV18 and TRBJ2-1, with D possibly TRBD1 on 5 matching bases. Sequenced: peripheral blood. This TCR was sampled from a man in his sixties with active COVID-19. The CDR3 protein is CASSPYTGIPSYNEQFF. The CDR3 coding sequence is TGTGCCAGCTCACCATACACAGGTATTCCCTCCTACAATGAGCAGTTCTTC.